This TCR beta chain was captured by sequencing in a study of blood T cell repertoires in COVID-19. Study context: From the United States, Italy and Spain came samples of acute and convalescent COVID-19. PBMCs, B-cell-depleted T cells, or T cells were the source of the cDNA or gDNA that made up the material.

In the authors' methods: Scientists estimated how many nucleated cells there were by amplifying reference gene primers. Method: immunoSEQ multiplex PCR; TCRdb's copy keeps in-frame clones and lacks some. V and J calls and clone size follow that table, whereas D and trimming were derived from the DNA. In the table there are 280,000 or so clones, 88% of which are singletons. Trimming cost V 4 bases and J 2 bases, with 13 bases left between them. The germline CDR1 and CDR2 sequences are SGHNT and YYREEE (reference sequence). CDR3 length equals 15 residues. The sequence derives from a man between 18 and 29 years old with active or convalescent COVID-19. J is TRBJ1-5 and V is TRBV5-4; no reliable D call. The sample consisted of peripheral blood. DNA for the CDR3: TGTGCCAGCAGCCTAAAACCGGGAGGCAATCAGCCCCAGCATTTT. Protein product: CASSLKPGGNQPQHF. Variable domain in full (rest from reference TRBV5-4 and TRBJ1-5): ETGVTQSPTHLIKTRGQQVTLRCSSQSGHNTVSWYQQALGQGPQFIFQYYREEENGRGNFPPRFSGLQFPNYSSELNVNALELDDSALYLCASSLKPGGNQPQHFGDGTRLSIL.